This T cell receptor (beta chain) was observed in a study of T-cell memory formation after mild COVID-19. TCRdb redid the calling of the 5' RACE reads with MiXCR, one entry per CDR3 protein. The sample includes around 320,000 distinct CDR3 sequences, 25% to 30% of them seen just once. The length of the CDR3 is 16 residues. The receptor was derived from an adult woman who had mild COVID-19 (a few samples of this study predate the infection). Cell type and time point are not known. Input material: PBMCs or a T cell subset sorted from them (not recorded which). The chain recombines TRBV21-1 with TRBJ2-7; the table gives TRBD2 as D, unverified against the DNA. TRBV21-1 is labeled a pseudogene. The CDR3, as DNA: TGTGCCAGCACCTCGGGGTGGGAGGATAGTATGTACGAGCAGTACTTC. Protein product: CASTSGWEDSMYEQYF.